A single sample is the source of the 24 T cell receptor beta chains below, sequenced in a study of T cell responses to AZD1222 COVID-19 vaccine. Measured with immunoSEQ multiplex PCR; TCRdb has only the in-frame clones, and not every one. The table includes 80,000 or so clones, more than 85% detected once. The sequenced sample was peripheral blood, obtained 28 days after the second AZD1222 dose. These receptors were obtained from an adult who received the AZD1222 COVID-19 vaccine.

J is TRBJ2-3 and V is TRBV6-5; unclear D gene. There are 13 residues in the CDR3. The germline gives CDR1 MNHEY, CDR2 SVGAGI. Trimming removed 7 bases from V and 0 bases from J, with 8 bases in between. DNA for the CDR3: TGTGCCAGCACTCTTCAAAGCACAGATACGCAGTATTTT. It encodes CASTLQSTDTQYF.

This chain joins TRBV2 and TRBJ2-1; TRBD1 matches at 10 bases. Germline-derived CDR1 and CDR2 are SNHLY and FYNNEI. The junction had 6 bases not matched to a gene; V was cut back by 3 bases and J by 7 bases. CDR3 length: 15 amino acids. CDR3 sequence: CASSEWDRGGNEQFF. Here the CDR3 DNA reads TGTGCCAGCAGTGAGTGGGACAGGGGCGGGAATGAGCAGTTCTTC.

The V gene is TRBV24-1, the J gene TRBJ2-1, with 7 nucleotides matching TRBD2. The germline CDR1 and CDR2 sequences are KGHDR and SFDVKD. CDR3 length: 14 amino acids. Trimming took 4 bases from V and 7 from J; bases not matched to a gene: 6. The CDR3 sequence is CATSDPGLLNEQFF. The CDR3 DNA sequence: TGTGCCACCAGTGACCCGGGACTACTTAATGAGCAGTTCTTC.

The chain links TRBV19 to TRBJ2-1, with 11 bases identical to TRBD2. This CDR3 is built from 16 residues. V trimming: 2 bases; J trimming: 0 bases; junction bases outside the gene matches: 0. Germline assignment: CDR1 LNHDA and CDR2 SQIVND (reference sequence). The CDR3 sequence: CASSITSGSSYNEQFF. The CDR3 DNA reads TGTGCCAGTAGTATAACTAGCGGGAGCTCCTACAATGAGCAGTTCTTC.

The CDR3 here is CASSKTRFSYEQYF. DNA for the CDR3: TGTGCCAGCAGCAAGACTAGGTTCTCCTACGAGCAGTACTTC. V is TRBV11-3 and J is TRBJ2-7, with D possibly matching TRBD2 (6 bases). The germline gives CDR1 SGHNT, CDR2 YENEEA. V was clipped by 5 bases and J by 0 bases, with 11 bases between them. The CDR3 length is 14 residues.

V usage is TRBV4-2 and J usage is TRBJ2-1; 8 positions agree with TRBD2. The ends lost 4 bases at V and 3 bases at J; junction bases unmatched: 5. This CDR3 has 15 amino acids. Germline CDR1 and CDR2: LGHNA and YNFKEQ. CDR3 nucleotides: TGTGCCAGCAGCCTTACTAGCGGAGACTACAATGAGCAGTTCTTC. This translates into CASSLTSGDYNEQFF.

This clone was detected once. The rearrangement links TRBV18 to TRBJ1-1, with TRBD1 as a possible D gene (5 bases). Between the trimmed V and J ends, which lost 1 base and 5 bases, there was a span of 11 bases. This CDR3 is built from 14 residues. From germline, CDR1 is KGHSH and CDR2 LQKENI. CDR3 loop: CASSPRQRDTEAFF. CDR3 DNA sequence: TGTGCCAGCTCACCACGACAGAGAGATACTGAAGCTTTCTTT.

This chain uses TRBV3-1 (or the pseudogene TRBV3-2) with TRBJ1-6, with D possibly matching TRBD1 (5 bases). V dropped 7 bases and J dropped 6 bases, with 13 bases sitting between them. The length of the CDR3 is 14 residues. CDR1 LGHDT and CDR2 YNNKEL come from the germline V gene (reference sequence). This CDR3 reads CASKRGGSNSPLHF. The CDR3 DNA sequence: TGTGCCAGCAAGCGGGGCGGATCTAATTCACCCCTCCACTTT.

Only one count was recorded for this clone. The genes are TRBV19 and TRBJ2-1, with 12 bases aligning to TRBD2. CDR1 and CDR2 (germline): LNHDA, SQIVND (reference sequence). CDR3 length: 14 residues. With 7 bases clipped from V and 8 bases from J, the junction kept 6 bases outside the gene matches. In DNA form, the CDR3 reads TGTGCCAGTACCCTGCTAGCGGGAGGGGATGAGCAGTTCTTC. Its protein product is CASTLLAGGDEQFF.

This rearrangement joins TRBV2 to TRBJ2-3; 12 nucleotides line up with TRBD2. The V segment lost 4 bases and the J segment 1 base; nucleotides outside the gene matches: 3. Germline CDR1 and CDR2: SNHLY and FYNNEI. The CDR3 extends over 16 amino acids. The CDR3 DNA is TGTGCCAGCAGTGTCCGGACTAGCGGGGGCACAGATACGCAGTATTTT. Its translation is CASSVRTSGGTDTQYF.

The chain couples TRBV3-1 (or the pseudogene TRBV3-2) to TRBJ2-7, with 7 nucleotides matching TRBD2. This CDR3 spans 16 amino acids. Trimming removed 3 bases from V and 6 bases from J; junction bases left unmatched: 14. Germline V gene lookup returns CDR1 LGHDT and CDR2 YNNKEL (reference sequence). The CDR3 loop reads CASSQIKTGTTGEQYF. In nucleotides, the CDR3 is TGTGCCAGCAGCCAGATTAAAACCGGGACTACGGGCGAGCAGTACTTC.

This rearrangement joins TRBV30 to TRBJ1-3, with TRBD1 matching 9 bases. Looked up from germline, CDR1 is GTSNPN and CDR2 is SVGIG (reference sequence). The CDR3 runs 19 residues. Unmatched junction bases numbered 14, after V lost 2 bases and J lost 0 bases. The CDR3: CAWSRRTGAVFSSGNTIYF. For the CDR3, the DNA is TGTGCCTGGAGTCGAAGGACAGGGGCGGTTTTCAGCTCTGGAAACACCATATATTTT. The whole variable domain, filled in from reference TRBV30 and TRBJ1-3, reads SQTIHQWPATLVQPVGSPLSLECTVEGTSNPNLYWYRQAAGRGLQLLFYSVGIGQISSEVPQNLSASRPQDRQFILSSKKLLLSDSGFYLCAWSRRTGAVFSSGNTIYFGEGSWLTVV.

The chain links TRBV28 to TRBJ1-5; D is possibly TRBD1 (6 bases). Deletions cut 1 base from V and 9 bases from J, with 16 bases between. The germline CDR1 and CDR2 sequences are MDHEN and SYDVKM. This CDR3 is built from 15 residues. The CDR3 protein is CASSLSLTGFRPQHF. The CDR3 nucleotides are TGTGCCAGCAGTTTATCCCTGACAGGATTTCGGCCCCAGCATTTT.

The chain couples TRBV7-8 to TRBJ2-7, with 7 bases that match TRBD2. Germline CDR1 SGHVS, CDR2 FQNEAQ. V lost 3 bases and J lost 2; bases outside the gene matches: 16. The CDR3 contains 18 residues. The CDR3 region has the DNA TGTGCCAGCAGCTTGATCCGGTCGGGCGGGAGCGGCGCCTACGAGCAGTACTTC. It encodes CASSLIRSGGSGAYEQYF. The full variable domain, with the rest looked up from reference TRBV7-8 and TRBJ2-7, is GAGVSQSPRYKVAKRGQDVALRCDPISGHVSLFWYQQALGQGPEFLTYFQNEAQLDKSGLPSDRFFAERPEGSVSTLKIQRTQQEDSAVYLCASSLIRSGGSGAYEQYFGPGTRLTVT.

The gene calls are TRBV27 and TRBJ2-7; D may be TRBD2 (6 bases). The V gene lost 6 bases and the J gene lost 5 bases, with 17 bases spanning the gap. Germline V gene data show CDR1 as MNHEY and CDR2 as SMNVEV (reference sequence). The CDR3 is made up of 14 amino acids. CDR3 DNA: TGTGCCAGCAGGGGTGCGGGGCGCGGCGACGAGCAGTACTTC. As protein: CASRGAGRGDEQYF.

Details on this clone: Sequence at one end of the junction differs from germline and may be a read error. This chain uses TRBV6-2 or TRBV6-3 with TRBJ1-1; 7 bases are a match to TRBD1. Germline-derived CDR1 and CDR2 are MNHEY and SVGEGT. The CDR3 totals 15 residues. CDR3 loop: CASSYSMVTGSEAFF. Here the CDR3 DNA reads TGTGCCAGCAGCTACTCGATGGTGACAGGGTCTGAAGCTTTCTTT.

The gene calls are TRBV4-1 and TRBJ1-6; perhaps TRBD1 as D (6 bases). Germline assignment: CDR1 MGHRA and CDR2 YSYEKL. Trimming stripped 0 bases from V and 2 bases from J, with 14 bases between. The CDR3 sequence is 18 residues long. CDR3 loop: CASSQDFGGRTYNSPLHF. The CDR3 nucleotides read TGCGCCAGCAGCCAAGATTTTGGGGGGCGGACCTATAATTCACCCCTCCACTTT.

The chain uses TRBV5-1 and TRBJ2-3; possibly TRBD2 for D (5 bases). Germline CDR1 is SGHRS and CDR2 is YFSETQ. The length of the CDR3 is 15 residues. V was cut by 4 bases and J by 2 bases, with 14 bases left in between. The CDR3 region has the DNA TGCGCCAGCAGCACCTCAGCGGAGACCACAGATACGCAGTATTTT. Protein: CASSTSAETTDTQYF.

The V gene is TRBV7-8, the J gene TRBJ1-1, with TRBD1 as a possible D gene (6 bases). CDR3 length: 17 amino acids. Germline CDR1 is SGHVS and CDR2 is FQNEAQ. V was cut by 3 bases and J by 0 bases, with 17 bases left in between. The CDR3 is CASSFRTNRAVNTEAFF. The CDR3 nucleotides read TGTGCCAGCAGCTTCCGCACCAACAGGGCAGTGAACACTGAAGCTTTCTTT.

The J gene is TRBJ2-6, the V gene TRBV30; a weak D match, TRBD1 (7 bases). This CDR3 is 15 amino acids long. Looked up from germline, CDR1 is GTSNPN and CDR2 is SVGIG (reference sequence). Deletions cut 2 bases from V and 2 bases from J, with 10 bases between. CDR3 sequence reads: CAWSSGGTGANVLTF. The CDR3 DNA is TGTGCCTGGAGTTCAGGGGGGACTGGGGCCAACGTCCTGACTTTC.

This clone was observed once. CDR3 protein: CASRHRPSDTQYF. CDR3 in DNA: TGTGCCAGCAGGCACAGGCCGTCAGATACGCAGTATTTT. V usage is TRBV5-8 and J usage is TRBJ2-3; D may be TRBD1 (5 bases). V was pared by 5 bases and J by 4 bases, with 11 bases between. The germline V gene encodes CDR1 SGHTS and CDR2 YDEGEE. The CDR3 spans 13 residues.

This sequence joins TRBV6-6 and TRBJ2-5; TRBD2 is a possible D gene (5 bases). This CDR3 contains 15 residues. Germline V lookup: CDR1 MNHNY, CDR2 SVGAGI (reference sequence). Trimming stripped 0 bases from V and 2 bases from J, with 10 bases between. The CDR3 region is CASSYSSGPQETQYF. In nucleotides, the CDR3 is TGTGCCAGCAGTTACTCGAGCGGCCCACAAGAGACCCAGTACTTC.

The chain recombines TRBV7-9 with TRBJ2-5; D not resolved. Trimming pared 5 bases from V and 4 bases from J, leaving 11 bases between. Germline CDR1 is SEHNR and CDR2 is FQNEAQ (reference sequence). The CDR3 covers 13 residues. As DNA, the CDR3 is TGTGCCAGCAGCCGAAGGCTAGGAGAGACCCAGTACTTC. The encoded protein is CASSRRLGETQYF.

The CDR3, as DNA: TGCGCCAGCACCGTAGTGTCGGGGTCCACAGATACGCAGTATTTT. Translation: CASTVVSGSTDTQYF. This sequence joins TRBV5-1 and TRBJ2-3; tentatively, D is TRBD2 (5 bases). Germline V CDR1 and CDR2: SGHRS, YFSETQ. The CDR3 has 15 amino acids. Between the trimmed V and J ends, which lost 6 bases and 2 bases, there was a span of 16 bases.